Sequencing of this T cell receptor beta chain was carried out in a study of beta chain features in type 1 diabetes. Study information: The study examined about 100 million sorted cells across all samples.

This clone was seen more than once but under ten times. Its antigen is currently unknown. Expressed TCRB transcripts got sequenced, as all isolated RNA was reverse transcribed. Some clones are missing from TCRdb's copy, which holds only in-frame ones; the method was immunoSEQ multiplex PCR. This sample yields around 280,000 clones, of which about 15% are seen a single time; less than 0.02% belongs to the top ten. One heparinised blood draw averaging around 100 mL was given by each donor. Study results and caveats: There was a moderate but significant shortening of TCRB CDR3s in all four CD4+ subsets of Type 1 diabetes patients.

Germline loops: CDR1 ENHRY, CDR2 SYGVKD. V gave up 6 bases and J gave up 2 bases, with 13 bases separating them. This CDR3 is built from 14 residues. The specimen was naive CD4+ T cells from blood. The chain uses TRBV10-3 and TRBJ2-5; TRBD2 might be the D (5 bases). The clonotype originates from a young man with type 1 diabetes. The CDR3 nucleotides are TGTGCCATCAGAAAGTCCGAGGGTCAAGAGACCCAGTACTTC. As protein: CAIRKSEGQETQYF.